The 26 T cell receptor beta chains presented below share a single source sample, sequenced in a study of blood T cell repertoires in COVID-19. Here immunoSEQ multiplex PCR was the method, and the copy in TCRdb shows in-frame clones only, minus some. The profile shows roughly 80,000 clones, 80% to 85% of them singletons. The sample taken for sequencing was peripheral blood. The origin of the receptors is a man aged 80 or over with acute or convalescent COVID-19.

The chain is built from TRBV30 and TRBJ1-5; D is undetermined. The CDR3 has 16 amino acids. CDR1 and CDR2 from the germline V gene are GTSNPN and SVGIG (reference sequence). V lost 0 bases and J 4 bases, leaving 16 bases between the germline ends. CDR3 sequence (DNA): TGTGCCTGGAGTGTAGGCATCGCAGGTTCGAATCAGCCCCAGCATTTT. Protein sequence: CAWSVGIAGSNQPQHF.

The V gene is TRBV7-2, the J gene TRBJ2-5, with D tentatively TRBD2 (6 bases). The ends were cut back, 1 base at V and 5 bases at J, with 11 bases in the middle. The CDR3 loop spans 14 amino acids. The V gene's germline CDR1 is SGHTA and CDR2 FQGNSA. The CDR3 spells CASSLDWLAETQYF. The CDR3 DNA follows: TGTGCCAGCAGCTTAGATTGGCTAGCGGAGACCCAGTACTTC.

This chain connects TRBV12-3 or TRBV12-4 to TRBJ1-1, with a tentative D call TRBD1 (6 bases). The CDR3 is made up of 13 amino acids. V dropped 6 bases and J dropped 10 bases, with 18 bases sitting between them. The CDR3: CASSPGTTRGAFF. DNA for the CDR3: TGTGCCAGCAGCCCAGGAACTACCAGGGGAGCTTTCTTT.

V gene TRBV5-1 combines with J gene TRBJ1-2; 9 bases agree with TRBD1. The V segment lost 0 bases and the J segment 1 base; nucleotides outside the gene matches: 7. Germline V gene sequence: CDR1 SGHRS, CDR2 YFSETQ. The CDR3 has 17 residues. The CDR3 region has the DNA TGCGCCAGCAGCTTGGAGACCGGGACAGGGATTAACTATGGCTACACCTTC. Amino acid sequence: CASSLETGTGINYGYTF.

The CDR3 spells CASSQYYEQYF. In DNA, the CDR3 is TGTGCCAGCAGCCAATACTACGAGCAGTACTTC. The rearrangement joins TRBV3-1 (or the pseudogene TRBV3-2) to TRBJ2-7; unclear D gene. The CDR3 length is 11 residues. Germline CDR1 is LGHDT and CDR2 is YNNKEL (reference sequence). Trimming pared 2 bases from V and 3 bases from J, leaving 2 bases between.

The chain couples TRBV20-1 to TRBJ2-5, with 8 positions matching TRBD2. CDR1 is DFQATT, CDR2 SNEGSKA, per germline (reference sequence). The length of the CDR3 is 14 residues. Germline trimming cut 3 bases from V and 2 bases from J; bases unmatched to any gene: 5. The CDR3 nucleotides read TGCAGTGCTAGTCGGGGGGGGCGACAAGAGACCCAGTACTTC. It translates to CSASRGGRQETQYF.

CDR3 sequence: CASSLLAGTGIPYEQYF. The CDR3 DNA reads TGCGCCAGCAGCCTACTTGCCGGGACAGGGATTCCCTACGAGCAGTACTTC. V and J are TRBV4-1 and TRBJ2-7, with TRBD1 matching 9 bases. This CDR3 is built from 17 residues. Germline V gives CDR1 MGHRA, CDR2 YSYEKL. J lost 2 bases, V lost 4 bases, and 12 bases had no gene match.

The chain recombines TRBV21-1 with TRBJ1-2. TRBV21-1 is marked as a pseudogene. The CDR3 covers 16 residues. In nucleotides, the CDR3 is TGTGCCAGCAGCAAAGCCCCAGGACTTAAGACTTATGGCTACACCTTC. Protein: CASSKAPGLKTYGYTF.

The genes are TRBV27 and TRBJ1-2; 7 bases agree with TRBD1. The V gene end was trimmed by 3 bases and the J gene end by 2 bases; junction bases not matched to a gene: 6. There are 15 residues in the CDR3. Germline CDR1 MNHEY, CDR2 SMNVEV (reference sequence). The CDR3 region is CASSFRGTENYGYTF. The CDR3 DNA reads as TGTGCCAGCAGTTTCAGGGGGACCGAAAACTATGGCTACACCTTC.

This clone was counted a single time. V and J are TRBV28 and TRBJ1-2, with D tentatively TRBD1 (6 bases). The V gene lost 6 bases and the J gene lost 6 bases, with 20 bases spanning the gap. The CDR3 is 15 amino acids. The germline V gene encodes CDR1 MDHEN and CDR2 SYDVKM. The CDR3 here is CASSPPWGQGNGYTF. The CDR3 DNA sequence: TGTGCCAGCAGCCCTCCCTGGGGGCAGGGAAATGGCTACACCTTC.

The chain has TRBV20-1 and TRBJ2-5, with 7 nucleotides matching TRBD1. The CDR3 extends over 11 amino acids. Germline V CDR1 and CDR2: DFQATT, SNEGSKA (reference sequence). With V trimmed by 3 bases and J by 8 bases, 3 bases remained unmatched. CDR3 in amino acids: CSASRQGTQYF. The CDR3 DNA reads TGCAGTGCTAGCAGACAGGGCACCCAGTACTTC.

The chain links TRBV5-1 to TRBJ1-5, with a weak D call TRBD1 (5 bases). This CDR3 region has 14 residues. The ends were cut back, 0 bases at V and 4 bases at J, with 8 bases in the middle. Germline CDR1 and CDR2: SGHRS and YFSETQ. The CDR3 DNA is TGCGCCAGCAGCTTGGGGGGCCCAAATCAGCCCCAGCATTTT. Encoded protein: CASSLGGPNQPQHF.

V and J are TRBV7-8 and TRBJ1-1; the match to TRBD1 covers 7 bases. The germline CDR1 and CDR2 sequences are SGHVS and FQNEAQ. J gave up 8 bases and V 1 base, and 10 bases lay outside the gene matches. CDR3 length equals 15 residues. DNA for the CDR3: TGTGCCAGCAGCTTAGAAACCCTGACGGGACAGGAAGCTTTCTTT. Its translation: CASSLETLTGQEAFF.

V is TRBV10-3 and J is TRBJ2-1; 7 positions agree with TRBD2. The CDR3 is 15 residues long. Per the germline V gene, CDR1 is ENHRY and CDR2 is SYGVKD. With V trimmed by 3 bases and J by 0 bases, 2 bases remained unmatched. CDR3: CAISERTSSYNEQFF. In DNA form, the CDR3 reads TGTGCCATCAGTGAAAGGACTAGCTCCTACAATGAGCAGTTCTTC.

The chain joins TRBV2 to TRBJ2-5; 8 bases are shared with TRBD1. Germline assignment: CDR1 SNHLY and CDR2 FYNNEI. V lost 1 base to trimming and J lost 3 bases; unmatched junction nucleotides: 4. CDR3 length: 15 residues. The CDR3, as DNA: TGTGCCAGCAGTGAAGGTGGACAGGGTAAAGAGACCCAGTACTTC. It yields the protein CASSEGGQGKETQYF.

J is TRBJ2-7 and V is TRBV2, with 10 bases aligning to TRBD2. With 6 bases clipped from V and 6 bases from J, the junction kept 11 bases outside the gene matches. CDR1 is SNHLY and CDR2 is FYNNEI in the germline V gene. The CDR3 length is 15 residues. DNA for the CDR3: TGTGCCAGCAGCCGGCAAGCGGGAGGGCAGGGCGAGCAGTACTTC. Translating gives CASSRQAGGQGEQYF.

The rearrangement links TRBV29-1 to TRBJ1-2, with 12 bases lining up with TRBD1. Germline V gives CDR1 SQVTM, CDR2 ANQGSEA. J was trimmed by 8 bases and V by 1 base; bases with no gene match: 2. The length of the CDR3 is 13 residues. The DNA for the CDR3 is TGCAGCGTTGAAGCCGGGACAGGGGGCGGCTACACCTTC. Its protein product is CSVEAGTGGGYTF.

This chain connects TRBV18 to TRBJ2-1; TRBD2 aligns across 10 bases. The ends lost 2 bases at V and 10 bases at J; junction bases unmatched: 11. The CDR3 covers 16 residues. Per the germline V gene, CDR1 is KGHSH and CDR2 is LQKENI. CDR3 nucleotides: TGTGCCAGCTCACCAGGTCTGGCTAGCGGGAGAGCCGAGCAGTTCTTC. This sequence encodes CASSPGLASGRAEQFF.

The chain uses TRBV7-6 and TRBJ2-2; perhaps TRBD2 as D (6 bases). Germline CDR1 is SGHVS and CDR2 is FNYEAQ. V lost 4 bases and J lost 2, with 14 bases in between. The CDR3 runs 16 residues. The CDR3 reads CASSSRRSGNTGELFF. For the CDR3, the DNA is TGTGCCAGCAGCTCCCGGCGTAGCGGAAACACCGGGGAGCTGTTTTTT.

This chain links TRBV5-1 with TRBJ2-1; 9 positions agree with TRBD2. Germline CDR1 and CDR2: SGHRS and YFSETQ. CDR3 size: 16 residues. V lost 0 bases, J lost 2 bases, and 3 bases stayed unmatched. Written as DNA, the CDR3 is TGCGCCAGCAGCTTGGAGATAGCGGGAGCCTACAATGAGCAGTTCTTC. It translates to CASSLEIAGAYNEQFF.

This chain links TRBV2 with TRBJ2-3, with D perhaps TRBD1 (5 bases). This CDR3 has 15 residues. V lost 4 bases, J lost 4 bases, and 15 bases lay in between. Germline V gives CDR1 SNHLY, CDR2 FYNNEI. The CDR3 loop is CASSGPARASDTQYF. CDR3 DNA: TGTGCCAGCAGTGGCCCGGCCAGGGCATCAGATACGCAGTATTTT.

The rearrangement joins TRBV4-1 to TRBJ2-7; maybe TRBD2 (6 bases). Germline V lookup: CDR1 MGHRA, CDR2 YSYEKL. V was pared by 4 bases and J by 3 bases, with 13 bases between. This CDR3 is built from 14 residues. The CDR3 region is CASSRTVEGYEQYF. As DNA, the CDR3 is TGCGCCAGCAGCCGCACGGTGGAGGGCTACGAGCAGTACTTC.

The chain is built from TRBV9 and TRBJ2-7, with D perhaps matching TRBD1 (5 bases). The CDR3 totals 14 residues. V dropped 2 bases and J dropped 0 bases, with 9 bases sitting between them. Germline V lookup: CDR1 SGDLS, CDR2 YYNGEE. The CDR3 loop reads CASSVGQLSYEQYF. The CDR3 DNA sequence: TGTGCCAGCAGCGTGGGGCAGCTCTCCTACGAGCAGTACTTC.

This sequence joins TRBV30 and TRBJ2-7; D gene unclear. From germline, CDR1 is GTSNPN and CDR2 SVGIG (reference sequence). This CDR3 is built from 12 residues. The V gene lost 4 bases and the J gene lost 1 base, with 8 bases spanning the gap. The CDR3 loop is CAWNSPSYEQYF. CDR3 in DNA: TGTGCCTGGAATAGCCCTTCCTACGAGCAGTACTTC.

This chain uses TRBV5-4 with TRBJ1-2, with D possibly TRBD1 on 6 matching bases. This CDR3 region has 14 residues. V was clipped by 2 bases and J by 0 bases, with 8 bases between them. CDR1 and CDR2 (germline): SGHNT, YYREEE (reference sequence). As DNA, the CDR3 is TGTGCCAGCAGCTTTACAGGGACTAACTATGGCTACACCTTC. Its protein is CASSFTGTNYGYTF.

This clone has only a few counts. The chain combines TRBV5-4 with TRBJ2-7; a possible D gene is TRBD2 (5 bases). V shed 4 bases and J shed 4 bases, with 9 bases lying between them. Looked up from germline, CDR1 is SGHNT and CDR2 is YYREEE (reference sequence). CDR3 length: 12 residues. DNA for the CDR3: TGTGCCAGCAGCACGGGGAGTTACGAGCAGTACTTC. It codes for CASSTGSYEQYF.